Reported below is one TCR beta chain. The source of the sample is a study of T cell responses to AZD1222 COVID-19 vaccine. Pooling covered second doses at about 4 or about 12 weeks. Sequencing was performed with immunoSEQ multiplex PCR; in TCRdb, only in-frame clones are kept and a portion is missing. The data show fewer than 120,000 clones, roughly 93% seen once. The sample here was peripheral blood, taken 28 days after the second AZD1222 dose. The sequence was collected from an adult who received the AZD1222 COVID-19 vaccine.

The CDR3 DNA reads TGCGCCAGCAGCCAAACGAGTGGGGGGGTGTCCGAGACCCAGTACTTC. Translated: CASSQTSGGVSETQYF. The chain links TRBV4-1 to TRBJ2-5, with 7 bases matching TRBD2. The J segment lost 5 bases and the V segment lost 2 bases, leaving 11 bases of the junction unmatched. Germline V lookup: CDR1 MGHRA, CDR2 YSYEKL. CDR3 length: 16 residues.